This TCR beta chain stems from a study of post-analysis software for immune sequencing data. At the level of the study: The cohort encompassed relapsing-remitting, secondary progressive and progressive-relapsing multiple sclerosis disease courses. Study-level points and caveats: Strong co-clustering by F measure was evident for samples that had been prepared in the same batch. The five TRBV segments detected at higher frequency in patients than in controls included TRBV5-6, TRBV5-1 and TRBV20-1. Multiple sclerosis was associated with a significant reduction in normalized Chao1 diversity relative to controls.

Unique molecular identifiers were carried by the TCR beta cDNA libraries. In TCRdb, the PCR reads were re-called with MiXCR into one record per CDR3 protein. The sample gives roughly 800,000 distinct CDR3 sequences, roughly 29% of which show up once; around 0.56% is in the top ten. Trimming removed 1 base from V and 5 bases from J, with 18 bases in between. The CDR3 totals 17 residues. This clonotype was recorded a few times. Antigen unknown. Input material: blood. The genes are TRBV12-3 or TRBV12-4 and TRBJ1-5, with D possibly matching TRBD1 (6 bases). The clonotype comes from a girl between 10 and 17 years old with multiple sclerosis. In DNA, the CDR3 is TGTGCCAGCAGTTTAGAACTAGGGGGGATGGGAGATCAGCCCCAGCATTTT. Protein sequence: CASSLELGGMGDQPQHF.